This entry lists 19 T cell receptor beta chains sequenced from one sample in a study of blood T cells in healthy people across ages. Primers used in a second PCR of roughly 7 to 12 cycles were a sample-barcoded 5' primer and a J-beta primer mix. In TCRdb, the 5' RACE reads were re-called with MiXCR into one record per CDR3 protein. The sample shows about 1,400,000 distinct CDR3 sequences, 42% of them seen only once. Sequencing was performed on blood. These receptor sequences come from a woman between 18 and 29 years old in good health.

This clonotype has only a few counts. The CDR3 loop reads CSAEGSRSYEQYF. CDR3 DNA sequence: TGCAGTGCGGAAGGGTCTCGCTCCTACGAGCAGTACTTC. V usage is TRBV20-1 and J usage is TRBJ2-7, with D hard to call. The CDR3 has 13 residues. The ends were cut back, 6 bases at V and 0 bases at J, with 12 bases in the middle. The germline CDR1 and CDR2 sequences are DFQATT and SNEGSKA (reference sequence).

This chain joins TRBV6-5 and TRBJ1-6; 7 bases are a match to TRBD1. Germline CDR1 MNHEY, CDR2 SVGAGI. The J segment lost 3 bases and the V segment lost 6 bases, leaving 8 bases of the junction unmatched. The CDR3 sequence is 16 residues long. CDR3 nucleotides: TGTGCCAGCAGCCGCCCCAACAGGGGCTATAATTCACCCCTCCACTTT. Amino acids: CASSRPNRGYNSPLHF.

This clonotype has more than one count but fewer than ten. CDR3 protein: CAISPGQGISSYEQYF. The CDR3 bases are TGTGCCATCAGCCCGGGACAGGGGATTAGCTCCTACGAGCAGTACTTC. V and J are TRBV10-3 and TRBJ2-7; 10 bases fit TRBD1. The CDR3 extends over 16 amino acids. V dropped 6 bases and J dropped 0; count of bases not matched to a gene: 8. Germline values: CDR1 ENHRY, CDR2 SYGVKD.

The chain is built from TRBV12-3 or TRBV12-4 and TRBJ2-7; the match to TRBD1 covers 10 bases. The CDR3 is 16 residues long. Trimming removed 4 bases from V and 4 bases from J; junction bases left unmatched: 10. The CDR3 spells CASSSWGGQGSYEQYF. In DNA form, the CDR3 reads TGTGCCAGCAGTTCCTGGGGGGGACAGGGGAGTTACGAGCAGTACTTC.

V gene TRBV11-2 combines with J gene TRBJ2-2; unclear D gene. CDR3 length: 15 residues. Trimming cost V 5 bases and J 6 bases, with 16 bases left between them. The germline CDR1 and CDR2 sequences are SGHAT and FQNNGV. In DNA, the CDR3 is TGTGCCAGCAGCACCGACCTCCCAGAATCCGGGGAGCTGTTTTTT. The encoded protein is CASSTDLPESGELFF.

This clonotype was seen a few times. The chain carries TRBV12-3 or TRBV12-4 and TRBJ1-2; D might be TRBD1 (5 bases). The CDR3 sequence is 15 residues long. V gave up 5 bases and J gave up 10 bases, with 23 bases separating them. Here the CDR3 reads CASSLLLQDPGDYTF. The DNA for the CDR3 is TGTGCCAGCAGTCTACTGTTACAGGACCCGGGGGACTACACCTTC.

On this clonotype itself: Just one base apart from a much larger clone, this may be a read error. The chain joins TRBV5-5 to TRBJ2-1; D gene unclear. This CDR3 comprises 16 residues. From germline, CDR1 is SGHKS and CDR2 YYEKEE (reference sequence). Here the CDR3 DNA reads TGTGCCAGCAGCTTGGAAGGGTCCTTCGGCAAGACTGAGCGGTTCTTC. Protein: CASSLEGSFGKTERFF.

This clonotype has more than one count but fewer than ten. This rearrangement joins TRBV4-2 to TRBJ2-1, with TRBD2 matching over 9 bases. The CDR3 loop spans 19 amino acids. V dropped 3 bases and J dropped 5; count of bases not matched to a gene: 17. CDR1 LGHNA and CDR2 YNFKEQ come from the germline V gene. CDR3 protein: CASSHSIAGVRDRDNEQFF. In DNA form, the CDR3 reads TGTGCCAGCAGCCACTCGATAGCGGGAGTAAGGGACCGGGACAATGAGCAGTTCTTC.

The chain combines TRBV10-3 with TRBJ2-3, with TRBD1 matching 7 bases. J lost 1 base, V lost 6 bases, and 4 bases had no gene match. Germline CDR1 ENHRY, CDR2 SYGVKD. The CDR3 loop spans 14 amino acids. CDR3 sequence: CAISGQVGTDTQYF. The CDR3 DNA sequence: TGTGCCATCAGCGGACAGGTGGGCACAGATACGCAGTATTTT.

The chain employs TRBV5-6 and TRBJ1-4; 8 nucleotides line up with TRBD1. The junction had 4 bases not matched to a gene; V was cut back by 8 bases and J by 4 bases. CDR1 and CDR2 from the germline V gene are SGHDT and YYEEEE. This CDR3 comprises 13 residues. In DNA, the CDR3 is TGTGCCAGTAGACAGGGGATTAATGAAAAACTGTTTTTT. Translating gives CASRQGINEKLFF. Together with reference TRBV5-6 and TRBJ1-4, the CDR3 gives the full variable domain: DAGVTQSPTHLIKTRGQQVTLRCSPKSGHDTVSWYQQALGQGPQFIFQYYEEEERQRGNFPDRFSGHQFPNYSSELNVNALLLGDSALYLCASRQGINEKLFFGSGTQLSVL.

This clonotype was observed a handful of times. This chain uses TRBV20-1 with TRBJ2-3; a weak D match, TRBD2 (6 bases). The CDR3 extends over 15 amino acids. CDR1 is DFQATT and CDR2 is SNEGSKA in the germline V gene (reference sequence). Trimming took 4 bases from V and 0 from J, leaving 14 bases between them. The CDR3 DNA reads TGCAGTGCTATTGGGACTCCCGAAAGCACAGATACGCAGTATTTT. Residues: CSAIGTPESTDTQYF.

The J gene is TRBJ1-2, the V gene TRBV12-3 or TRBV12-4; TRBD1 might be the D (6 bases). V was clipped by 5 bases and J by 10 bases, with 17 bases between them. This CDR3 comprises 13 residues. CDR3 coding DNA: TGTGCCAGCAGTGACGGGACAAGGCTAGACTACACCTTC. It is translated as CASSDGTRLDYTF.

The V gene is TRBV4-1, the J gene TRBJ2-7; D not resolved. The tail of the sequence fits TRBJ2-5 better, so the J call may be wrong. The CDR3 has 13 amino acids. The germline V gene has CDR1 MGHRA and CDR2 YSYEKL. The CDR3, as DNA: TGCGCCAGCAGCCAAGGGCGTTTGGAGACCCAGTACTTC. Translating gives CASSQGRLETQYF.

This clonotype turned up a few times. The rearrangement links TRBV7-2 to TRBJ2-7; D call uncertain. Per the germline V gene, CDR1 is SGHTA and CDR2 is FQGNSA. Trimming removed 1 base from V and 7 bases from J, with 14 bases in between. CDR3 length: 14 residues. DNA of the CDR3: TGTGCCAGCAGCTTAGGGGGTCAAGGATTGGAGCAGTACTTC. Translating gives CASSLGGQGLEQYF.

The chain links TRBV7-2 to TRBJ2-3; D not certain. Germline CDR1 and CDR2: SGHTA and FQGNSA. Trimming removed 11 bases from V and 4 bases from J, with 10 bases in between. The CDR3 sequence is 11 residues long. This CDR3 is CAAHLPDTQYF. The CDR3 nucleotides are TGTGCCGCCCACCTCCCAGATACGCAGTATTTT.

This clonotype has a handful of counts. The gene calls are TRBV14 and TRBJ2-3; D is possibly TRBD2 (5 bases). The V end was cut by 1 base, the J end by 2 bases, with 10 bases between. Germline CDR1 reads SGHDN; CDR2 reads FVKESK. The CDR3 spans 15 residues. The CDR3 coding sequence is TGTGCCAGCAGCCAAGCCCAGCGGCCCACAGATACGCAGTATTTT. This encodes CASSQAQRPTDTQYF.

The chain has TRBV20-1 and TRBJ2-7; TRBD1 aligns across 8 bases. Germline CDR1 is DFQATT and CDR2 is SNEGSKA (reference sequence). V gave up 3 bases and J gave up 5 bases; unmatched junction bases: 9. The CDR3 sequence is 14 residues long. The CDR3 region is CSASPGTGFHEQYF. CDR3 coding DNA: TGCAGTGCTAGCCCCGGGACAGGTTTCCACGAGCAGTACTTC.

V gene TRBV9 combines with J gene TRBJ2-5, with D perhaps TRBD1 (5 bases). Germline V lookup: CDR1 SGDLS, CDR2 YYNGEE. V gave up 3 bases and J gave up 4 bases, with 16 bases separating them. The CDR3 is 15 residues long. CDR3 residues: CASSARGAVAETQYF. In DNA, the CDR3 is TGTGCCAGCAGCGCAAGGGGTGCGGTCGCAGAGACCCAGTACTTC.

This clonotype was seen just once. This chain connects TRBV29-1 to TRBJ2-4, with 10 bases identical to TRBD1. Germline V gene lookup returns CDR1 SQVTM and CDR2 ANQGSEA. V gave up 7 bases and J gave up 13 bases; unmatched junction bases: 10. The CDR3 extends over 12 amino acids. CDR3 DNA sequence: TGCAGCGGGGGACAGGGGAATCGAGAGCAGTACTTC. It translates to CSGGQGNREQYF.